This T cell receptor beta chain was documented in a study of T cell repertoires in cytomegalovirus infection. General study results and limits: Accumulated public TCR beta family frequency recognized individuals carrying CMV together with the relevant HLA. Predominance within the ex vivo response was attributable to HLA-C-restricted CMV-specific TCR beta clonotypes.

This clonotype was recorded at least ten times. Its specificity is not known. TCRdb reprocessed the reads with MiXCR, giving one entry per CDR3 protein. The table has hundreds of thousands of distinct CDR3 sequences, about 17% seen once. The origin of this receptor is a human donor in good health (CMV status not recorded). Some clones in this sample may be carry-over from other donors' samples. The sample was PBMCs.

This chain's CDR3 is CASSSSTNTEAFF. In nucleotides, the CDR3 is TGTGCCAGCAGCTCGTCGACGAACACTGAAGCTTTCTTT. The chain carries TRBV7-2 and TRBJ1-1; D gene ambiguous. Trimming took 4 bases from V and 1 from J, leaving 7 bases between them. Germline V lookup: CDR1 SGHTA, CDR2 FQGNSA. The CDR3 has 13 residues.